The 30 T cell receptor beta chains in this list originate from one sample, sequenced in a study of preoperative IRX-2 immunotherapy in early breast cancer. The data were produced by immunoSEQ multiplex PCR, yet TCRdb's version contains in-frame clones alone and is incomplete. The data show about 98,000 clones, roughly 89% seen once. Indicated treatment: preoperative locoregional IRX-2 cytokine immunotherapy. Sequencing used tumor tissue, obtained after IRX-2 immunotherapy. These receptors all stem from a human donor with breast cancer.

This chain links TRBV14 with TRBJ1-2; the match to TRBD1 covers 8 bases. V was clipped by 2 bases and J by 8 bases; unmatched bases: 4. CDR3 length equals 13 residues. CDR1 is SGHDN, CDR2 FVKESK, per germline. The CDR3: CASSQSPGGGYTF. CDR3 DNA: TGTGCCAGCAGCCAAAGTCCAGGGGGCGGCTACACCTTC.

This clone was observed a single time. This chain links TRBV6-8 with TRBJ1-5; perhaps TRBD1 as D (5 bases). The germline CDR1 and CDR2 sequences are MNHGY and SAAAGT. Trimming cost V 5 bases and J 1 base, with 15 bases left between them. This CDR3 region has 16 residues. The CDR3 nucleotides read TGTGCCAGCAGTGATGGGGGACGCGGGAGCAATCAGCCCCAGCATTTT. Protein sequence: CASSDGGRGSNQPQHF.

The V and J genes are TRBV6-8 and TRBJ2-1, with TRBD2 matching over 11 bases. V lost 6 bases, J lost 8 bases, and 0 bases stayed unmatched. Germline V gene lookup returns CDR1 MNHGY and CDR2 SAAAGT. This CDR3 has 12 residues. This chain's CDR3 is CASRTSGDEQFF. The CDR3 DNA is TGTGCCAGCAGGACTAGCGGGGATGAGCAGTTCTTC.

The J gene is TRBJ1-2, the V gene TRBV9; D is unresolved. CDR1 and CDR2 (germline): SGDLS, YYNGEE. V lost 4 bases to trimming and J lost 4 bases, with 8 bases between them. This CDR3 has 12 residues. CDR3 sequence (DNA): TGTGCCAGCAGCCTGAACTTCTATGGCTACACCTTC. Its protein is CASSLNFYGYTF.

The CDR3 is CASSYAMLDSGNTIYF. Here the CDR3 DNA reads TGTGCCAGCAGTTACGCGATGCTGGACTCTGGAAACACCATATATTTT. V gene TRBV6-8 combines with J gene TRBJ1-3; D is undetermined. Trimming removed 2 bases at V and 0 bases at J, with 11 bases between. CDR3 size: 16 residues. Germline loops: CDR1 MNHGY, CDR2 SAAAGT.

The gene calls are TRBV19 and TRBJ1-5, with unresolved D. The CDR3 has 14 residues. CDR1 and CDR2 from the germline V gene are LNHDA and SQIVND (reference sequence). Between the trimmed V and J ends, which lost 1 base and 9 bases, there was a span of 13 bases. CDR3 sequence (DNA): TGTGCCAGTAGTATAGCGAGCGGAATCACGCCCCAGCATTTT. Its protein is CASSIASGITPQHF.

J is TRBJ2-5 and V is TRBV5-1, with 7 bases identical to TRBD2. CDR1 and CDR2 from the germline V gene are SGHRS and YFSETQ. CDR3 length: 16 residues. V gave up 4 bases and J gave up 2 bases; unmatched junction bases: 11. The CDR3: CASSGAGTGDQETQYF. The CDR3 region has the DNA TGCGCCAGCAGCGGAGCGGGAACTGGGGATCAAGAGACCCAGTACTTC.

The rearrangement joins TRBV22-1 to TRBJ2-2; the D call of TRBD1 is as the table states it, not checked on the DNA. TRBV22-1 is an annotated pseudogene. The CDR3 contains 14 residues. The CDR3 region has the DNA TGTGCCAGCAGTTTCCAACAGGGGTCCGGGGAGCTGTTTTTT. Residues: CASSFQQGSGELFF.

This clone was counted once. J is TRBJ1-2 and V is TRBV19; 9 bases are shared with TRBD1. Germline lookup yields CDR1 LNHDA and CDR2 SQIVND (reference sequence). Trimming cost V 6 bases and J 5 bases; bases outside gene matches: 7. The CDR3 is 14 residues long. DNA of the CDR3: TGTGCCAGTAGCGCGACAGGGGGATTTTATGGCTACACCTTC. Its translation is CASSATGGFYGYTF.

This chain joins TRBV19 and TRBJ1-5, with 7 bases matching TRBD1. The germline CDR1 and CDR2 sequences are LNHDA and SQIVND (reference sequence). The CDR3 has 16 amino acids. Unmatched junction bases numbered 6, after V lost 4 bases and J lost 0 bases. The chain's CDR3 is CASSKGTDASNQPQHF. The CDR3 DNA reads TGTGCCAGTAGTAAAGGGACAGATGCTAGCAATCAGCCCCAGCATTTT.

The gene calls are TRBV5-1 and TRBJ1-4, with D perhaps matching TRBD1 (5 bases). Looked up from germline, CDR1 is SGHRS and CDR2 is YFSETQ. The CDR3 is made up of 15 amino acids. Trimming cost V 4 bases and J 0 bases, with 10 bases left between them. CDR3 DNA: TGCGCCAGCAGCCGGGACCAGGCAACTAATGAAAAACTGTTTTTT. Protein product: CASSRDQATNEKLFF.

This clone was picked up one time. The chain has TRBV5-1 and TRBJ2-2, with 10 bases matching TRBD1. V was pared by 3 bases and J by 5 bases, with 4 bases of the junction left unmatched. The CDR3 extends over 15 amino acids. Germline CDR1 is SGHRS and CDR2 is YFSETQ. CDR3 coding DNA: TGCGCCAGCAGCTGGACAGGGGGTGGTACCGGGGAGCTGTTTTTT. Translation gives CASSWTGGGTGELFF.

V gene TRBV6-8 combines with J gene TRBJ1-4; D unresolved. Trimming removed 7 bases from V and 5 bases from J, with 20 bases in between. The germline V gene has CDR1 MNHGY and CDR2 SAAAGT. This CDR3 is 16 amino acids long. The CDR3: CASTKQPTLDNEKLFF. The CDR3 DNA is TGTGCCAGCACCAAACAGCCAACCTTAGACAATGAAAAACTGTTTTTT.

CDR3 protein: CASSSIPGTGANSPLHF. CDR3 nucleotide sequence: TGCGCCAGCAGCTCCATTCCCGGGACAGGGGCTAATTCACCCCTCCACTTT. The genes are TRBV5-1 and TRBJ1-6, with TRBD1 identical over 10 bases. Germline-derived CDR1 and CDR2 are SGHRS and YFSETQ. The CDR3 runs to 17 residues. V lost 3 bases to trimming and J lost 6 bases; unmatched junction nucleotides: 9.

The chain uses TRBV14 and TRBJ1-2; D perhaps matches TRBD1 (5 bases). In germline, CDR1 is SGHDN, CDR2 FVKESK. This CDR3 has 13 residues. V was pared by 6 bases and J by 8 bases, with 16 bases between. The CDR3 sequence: CASSLTPGDGYTF. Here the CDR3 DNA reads TGTGCCAGCAGTCTCACACCGGGGGACGGCTACACCTTC.

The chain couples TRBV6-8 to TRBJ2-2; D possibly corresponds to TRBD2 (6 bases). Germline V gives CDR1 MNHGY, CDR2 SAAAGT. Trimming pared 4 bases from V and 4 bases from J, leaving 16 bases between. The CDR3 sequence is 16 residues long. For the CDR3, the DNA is TGTGCCAGCAGTTCTAACCCGGGACTCGGCACCGGGGAGCTGTTTTTT. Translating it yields CASSSNPGLGTGELFF.

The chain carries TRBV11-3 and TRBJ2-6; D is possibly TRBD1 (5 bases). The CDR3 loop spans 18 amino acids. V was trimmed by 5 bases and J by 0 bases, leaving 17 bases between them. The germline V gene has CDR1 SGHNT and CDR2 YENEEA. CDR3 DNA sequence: TGTGCCAGCAGCCGCCCCCAGACAGCCTTCTCTGGGGCCAACGTCCTGACTTTC. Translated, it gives CASSRPQTAFSGANVLTF.

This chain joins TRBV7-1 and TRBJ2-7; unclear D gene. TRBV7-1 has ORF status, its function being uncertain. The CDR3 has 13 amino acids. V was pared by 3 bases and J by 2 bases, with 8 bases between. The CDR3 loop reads CASSSPKTYEQYF. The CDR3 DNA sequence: TGTGCCAGCAGCTCCCCTAAAACCTACGAGCAGTACTTC.

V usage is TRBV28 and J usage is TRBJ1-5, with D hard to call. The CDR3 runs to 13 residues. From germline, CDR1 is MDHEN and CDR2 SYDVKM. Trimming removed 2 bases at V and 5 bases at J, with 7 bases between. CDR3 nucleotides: TGTGCCAGCAGTTTACGAGTAGATCAGCCCCAGCATTTT. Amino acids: CASSLRVDQPQHF.

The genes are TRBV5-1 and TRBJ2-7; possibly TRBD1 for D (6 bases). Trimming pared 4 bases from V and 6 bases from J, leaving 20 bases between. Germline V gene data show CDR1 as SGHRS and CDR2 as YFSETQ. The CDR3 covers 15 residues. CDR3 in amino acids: CASSMDSPLVSEQYF. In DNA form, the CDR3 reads TGCGCCAGCAGCATGGACAGCCCTCTCGTTTCCGAGCAGTACTTC.

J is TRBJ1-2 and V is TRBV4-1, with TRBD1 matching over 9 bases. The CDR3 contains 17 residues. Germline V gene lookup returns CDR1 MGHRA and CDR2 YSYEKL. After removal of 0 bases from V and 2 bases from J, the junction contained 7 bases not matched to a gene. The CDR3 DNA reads TGCGCCAGCAGCCAAGACCTCAGGGACAGGGAAAACTATGGCTACACCTTC. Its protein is CASSQDLRDRENYGYTF.

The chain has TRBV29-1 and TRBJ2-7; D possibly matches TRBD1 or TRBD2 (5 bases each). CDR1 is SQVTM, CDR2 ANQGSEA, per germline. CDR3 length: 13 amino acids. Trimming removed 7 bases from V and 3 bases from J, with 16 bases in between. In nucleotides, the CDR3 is TGCAGCGCGGGAAGGGGCCTCGGCTACGAGCAGTACTTC. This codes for CSAGRGLGYEQYF.

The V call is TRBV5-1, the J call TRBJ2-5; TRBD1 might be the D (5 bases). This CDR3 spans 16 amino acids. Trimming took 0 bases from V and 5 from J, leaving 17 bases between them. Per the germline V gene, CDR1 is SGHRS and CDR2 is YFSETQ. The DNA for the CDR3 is TGCGCCAGCAGCTTGGGAGGTTTTCAGGGTGTGGAGACCCAGTACTTC. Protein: CASSLGGFQGVETQYF. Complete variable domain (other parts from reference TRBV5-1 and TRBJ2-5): KAGVTQTPRYLIKTRGQQVTLSCSPISGHRSVSWYQQTPGQGLQFLFEYFSETQRNKGNFPGRFSGRQFSNSRSEMNVSTLELGDSALYLCASSLGGFQGVETQYFGPGTRLLVL.

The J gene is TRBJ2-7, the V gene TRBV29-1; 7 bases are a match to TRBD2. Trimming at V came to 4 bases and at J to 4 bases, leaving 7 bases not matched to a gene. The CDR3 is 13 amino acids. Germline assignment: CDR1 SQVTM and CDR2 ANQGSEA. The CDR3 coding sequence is TGCAGCGTTGGGGAGCGGGGCTTTTACGAGCAGTACTTC. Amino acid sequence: CSVGERGFYEQYF.

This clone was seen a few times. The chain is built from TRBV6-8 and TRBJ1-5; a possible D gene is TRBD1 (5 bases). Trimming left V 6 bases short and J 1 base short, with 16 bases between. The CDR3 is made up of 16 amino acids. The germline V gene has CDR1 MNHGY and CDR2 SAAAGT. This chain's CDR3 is CASRIRGSASNQPQHF. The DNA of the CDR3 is TGTGCCAGCAGGATAAGGGGATCGGCGAGCAATCAGCCCCAGCATTTT.

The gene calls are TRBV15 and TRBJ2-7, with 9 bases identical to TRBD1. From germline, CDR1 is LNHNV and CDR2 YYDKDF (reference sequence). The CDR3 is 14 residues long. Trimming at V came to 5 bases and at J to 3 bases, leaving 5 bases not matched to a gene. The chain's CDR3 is CATSRGTGSYEQYF. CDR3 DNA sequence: TGTGCCACCAGCCGAGGGACAGGGAGCTACGAGCAGTACTTC.

Written as DNA, the CDR3 is TGTGCCAGCAAGATCCCCGTCGGGACAACCTTAGAGGGCTACACCTTC. Protein: CASKIPVGTTLEGYTF. The chain uses TRBV28 and TRBJ1-2; D is possibly TRBD1 (6 bases). With 7 bases removed from V and 8 bases from J, the gap between germline ends came to 26 bases. Germline V gene data show CDR1 as MDHEN and CDR2 as SYDVKM. This CDR3 has 16 residues.

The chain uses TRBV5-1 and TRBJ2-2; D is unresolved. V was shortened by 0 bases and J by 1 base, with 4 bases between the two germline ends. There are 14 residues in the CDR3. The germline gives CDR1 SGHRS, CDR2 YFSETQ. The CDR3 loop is CASSLVGNTGELFF. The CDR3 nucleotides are TGCGCCAGCAGCTTGGTAGGGAACACCGGGGAGCTGTTTTTT.

This chain's CDR3 is CASTLELNTGELFF. CDR3 coding DNA: TGTGCCAGTACCCTCGAACTCAACACCGGGGAGCTGTTTTTT. The V and J genes are TRBV19 and TRBJ2-2, with unresolved D. This CDR3 comprises 14 residues. With 7 bases removed from V and 2 bases from J, the gap between germline ends came to 11 bases. Germline loops: CDR1 LNHDA, CDR2 SQIVND (reference sequence).

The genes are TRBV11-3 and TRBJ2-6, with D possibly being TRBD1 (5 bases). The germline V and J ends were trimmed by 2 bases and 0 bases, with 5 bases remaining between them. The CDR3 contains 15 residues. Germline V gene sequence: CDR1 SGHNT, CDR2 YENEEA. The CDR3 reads CASSLQGSGANVLTF. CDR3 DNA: TGTGCCAGCAGCTTACAGGGCTCTGGGGCCAACGTCCTGACTTTC.